This T cell receptor beta chain stems from a study of T cell repertoires in cytomegalovirus infection. MiXCR was run by TCRdb on the reads, yielding one entry per CDR3 protein. The table has about 830,000 distinct CDR3 sequences, less than 35% seen once. CDR3 length: 12 residues. The trim removed 10 bases at V and 4 bases at J, leaving 6 bases unmatched. CDR1 is SEHNR and CDR2 is FQNEAQ in the germline V gene (reference sequence). Points on this clonotype: Its antigen is not identified.

The clonotype originates from a human donor in good health (CMV status not recorded). Some clones in this sample may be carry-over from other donors' samples. Sequences were derived from cultured CD8+ T cells from PBMCs, sampled from culture after CMV antigen stimulation. The chain carries TRBV7-9 and TRBJ1-2, with TRBD1 matching over 7 bases. The chain's CDR3 is CAIRDRPYGYTF. DNA of the CDR3: TGTGCCATACGGGACAGACCCTATGGCTACACCTTC.